A single sample gave rise to the 24 T cell receptor beta chains below, sequenced in a study of blood T cells in healthy people across ages. A sample-barcoded 5' primer and a J-beta primer mix were used in a second PCR of roughly 7 to 12 cycles. TCRdb fed the 5' RACE reads into MiXCR, producing one record per CDR3 protein. The sample consists of 950,000 to 1,200,000 distinct CDR3 sequences, 35% to 40% of them appearing once. The sequenced sample was blood. Source of these receptors: a man between 18 and 29 years old in good health.

In regard to this clonotype: It is likely a read error, because the conserved phenylalanine at the end of the CDR3 is missing. The V call is TRBV5-1, the J call TRBJ2-1, with D maybe TRBD2 (5 bases). The V end lost 3 bases, the J end lost 0 bases, and 10 bases lay between the germline ends. CDR1 and CDR2 from the germline V gene are SGHRS and YFSETQ. The CDR3 extends over 15 amino acids. The CDR3, as DNA: TGCGCCAGCAGCTCGGACTCGACCTCCTACAATGAGCAGTTCTCC. Residues: CASSSDSTSYNEQFS.

Remarks on this clonotype: This could be a read error, since a much larger clone is one nucleotide away. V usage is TRBV20-1 and J usage is TRBJ2-5; D is ambiguous. The CDR3 consists of 13 residues. Looked up from germline, CDR1 is DFQATT and CDR2 is SNEGSKA (reference sequence). The V end lost 6 bases, the J end lost 11 bases, and 22 bases lay between the germline ends. The CDR3 coding sequence is TGCAGTGCAACTTCGCAGCAAGACAATGAGCAGTACTTC. It encodes CSATSQQDNEQYF.

The gene calls are TRBV12-3 or TRBV12-4 and TRBJ1-2; perhaps TRBD1 as D (5 bases). V was trimmed by 6 bases and J by 6 bases, leaving 11 bases between them. This CDR3 spans 12 amino acids. The CDR3 DNA reads as TGTGCCAGCAGCCCGGGACCCGATGGCTACACCTTC. Its translation: CASSPGPDGYTF.

The chain links TRBV20-1 to TRBJ2-7, with TRBD1 identical over 8 bases. Matching the DNA end better, TRBJ2-5 makes the J call doubtful. Germline V gene data show CDR1 as DFQATT and CDR2 as SNEGSKA (reference sequence). This CDR3 has 18 amino acids. The CDR3 protein is CSARDSFVGQGFRETQYF. The CDR3 DNA is TGCAGTGCTAGAGATAGTTTTGTAGGACAGGGTTTCAGGGAGACCCAGTACTTC.

The chain joins TRBV6-2 or TRBV6-3 to TRBJ2-5, with 8 bases that match TRBD2. V gave up 7 bases and J gave up 0 bases; unmatched junction bases: 10. The germline V gene has CDR1 MNHEY and CDR2 SVGEGT. The CDR3 totals 16 residues. The CDR3 sequence: CASTERKRGNQETQYF. The CDR3 nucleotides are TGTGCCAGCACCGAACGGAAGCGGGGGAACCAAGAGACCCAGTACTTC.

This chain links TRBV3-1 with TRBJ2-1; no reliable D call. The CDR3 loop spans 13 amino acids. Trimming cost V 0 bases and J 9 bases, with 9 bases left between them. Germline V gene data show CDR1 as LGHDT and CDR2 as YNNKEL (reference sequence). In DNA form, the CDR3 reads TGTGCCAGCAGCCAAGAACGGTTGTCTGAGCAGTTCTTC. Translating gives CASSQERLSEQFF.

To note about this clonotype: A read error is possible here, since a much larger clone lies one base away. This sequence joins TRBV20-1 and TRBJ1-2; D remains ambiguous. CDR1 is DFQATT, CDR2 SNEGSKA, per germline (reference sequence). Trimming took off 3 bases at V and 2 bases at J, with 7 bases between the two ends. The CDR3 runs 12 residues. CDR3 protein: CSASAGNYGYTF. The CDR3 bases are TGCAGTGCTAGTGCCGGGAACTATGGCTACACCTTC.

The chain has TRBV14 and TRBJ1-1; 7 bases agree with TRBD1. Trimming cost V 1 base and J 5 bases; bases outside gene matches: 7. Germline V gene data show CDR1 as SGHDN and CDR2 as FVKESK. The CDR3 has 15 residues. The CDR3 DNA reads TGTGCCAGCAGCCAAGCGACAGGGACAAGTACTGAAGCTTTCTTT. The encoded protein is CASSQATGTSTEAFF.

This clonotype was recorded a few times. V and J are TRBV27 and TRBJ2-2, with 7 nucleotides matching TRBD1. Germline CDR1 reads MNHEY; CDR2 reads SMNVEV (reference sequence). CDR3 length equals 14 residues. Trimming removed 5 bases from V and 6 bases from J; junction bases left unmatched: 6. The CDR3 is CASSLTGKPGELFF. In nucleotides, the CDR3 is TGTGCCAGCAGTCTGACAGGGAAGCCCGGGGAGCTGTTTTTT.

This chain uses TRBV6-2 or TRBV6-3 with TRBJ1-5; TRBD1 matches 10 bases. In germline, CDR1 is MNHEY, CDR2 SVGEGT. V gave up 6 bases and J gave up 0 bases; unmatched junction bases: 8. CDR3 size: 17 residues. In nucleotides, the CDR3 is TGTGCCAGCAGCCGAAAGACAGGGGGCGTTAGCAATCAGCCCCAGCATTTT. Translating it yields CASSRKTGGVSNQPQHF.

This clonotype has a handful of counts. The CDR3 DNA is TGTGCCAGCAGACCTACAGGAGGCCGGGGGAATTCACCCCTCCACTTT. Protein product: CASRPTGGRGNSPLHF. This chain connects TRBV3-1 to TRBJ1-6, with D possibly TRBD1 on 5 matching bases. The CDR3 runs to 16 residues. In germline, CDR1 is LGHDT, CDR2 YNNKEL (reference sequence). Trimming cost V 6 bases and J 7 bases, with 19 bases left between them.

This clonotype has only a few counts. The V call is TRBV2, the J call TRBJ2-5; tentatively, D is TRBD1 (5 bases). CDR1 is SNHLY and CDR2 is FYNNEI in the germline V gene. The CDR3 has 14 amino acids. V dropped 6 bases and J dropped 2 bases, with 13 bases sitting between them. The CDR3 loop reads CASSKGVLQETQYF. CDR3 nucleotides: TGTGCCAGCAGCAAAGGGGTTTTGCAAGAGACCCAGTACTTC.

This chain uses TRBV13 with TRBJ2-1; D gene unclear. TRBJ2-7 matches the DNA end more closely, so the J call is doubtful. The CDR3 runs 15 residues. The V gene's germline CDR1 is PRHDT and CDR2 FYEKMQ (reference sequence). The CDR3 DNA follows: TGTGCCAGCAGCTTAGGGGTAGCCACCTACAATGAGCAGTACTTC. This gives the protein CASSLGVATYNEQYF.

Worth noting for this clonotype: Given a much more abundant clone one base away, this may be a read error. The CDR3: CASSLFGQDTYPDEQYF. In nucleotides, the CDR3 is TGTGCCAGCAGCTTGTTCGGTCAGGACACCTATCCCGACGAGCAGTACTTC. The rearrangement joins TRBV5-5 to TRBJ2-7, with D possibly matching TRBD1 (5 bases). The CDR3 loop spans 17 amino acids. Germline loops: CDR1 SGHKS, CDR2 YYEKEE (reference sequence). The V and J ends lost 1 base and 5 bases respectively, with 22 bases between them.

This clonotype was seen a few times. The chain joins TRBV15 to TRBJ2-4, with 10 bases identical to TRBD2. Trimming at V came to 5 bases and at J to 0 bases, leaving 4 bases not matched to a gene. This CDR3 contains 16 residues. Germline CDR1 and CDR2: LNHNV and YYDKDF (reference sequence). The CDR3 bases are TGTGCCACCAGCCCTAGACTAGCGGGAGCCAAAAACATTCAGTACTTC. Encoded protein: CATSPRLAGAKNIQYF.

The chain has TRBV30 and TRBJ1-1, with TRBD1 as a possible D gene (5 bases). V was clipped by 2 bases and J by 7 bases, with 14 bases between them. CDR3 size: 13 residues. Germline CDR1 GTSNPN, CDR2 SVGIG (reference sequence). CDR3 amino acids: CAWSHAGELEAFF. DNA for the CDR3: TGTGCCTGGAGTCACGCGGGGGAGCTTGAAGCTTTCTTT.

The chain combines TRBV4-2 with TRBJ1-1; D not certain. Germline loops: CDR1 LGHNA, CDR2 YNFKEQ. CDR3 length: 13 amino acids. Trimming removed 0 bases at V and 5 bases at J, with 7 bases between. The CDR3, as DNA: TGTGCCAGCAGCCAAGACAAAAGAACTGAAGCTTTCTTT. This encodes CASSQDKRTEAFF.

In this sample, this clonotype turned up many times. V is TRBV7-2 and J is TRBJ2-1; 7 bases agree with TRBD1. This CDR3 spans 13 amino acids. The junction had 1 base not matched to a gene; V was cut back by 1 base and J by 7 bases. CDR1 and CDR2 from the germline V gene are SGHTA and FQGNSA. In nucleotides, the CDR3 is TGTGCCAGCAGCTTAGACAGGGGAAATGAGCAGTTCTTC. It specifies CASSLDRGNEQFF.

In its sample, this clonotype was seen a few times. The rearrangement links TRBV12-3 or TRBV12-4 to TRBJ2-2; D is possibly TRBD2 (6 bases). This CDR3 is built from 15 residues. V lost 6 bases, J lost 5 bases, and 16 bases lay in between. CDR3 bases: TGTGCCAGCAGCTCAACTAGCACCCATACCGGGGAGCTGTTTTTT. Its protein product is CASSSTSTHTGELFF.

The gene calls are TRBV6-5 and TRBJ2-1; D unclear. This CDR3 spans 15 amino acids. V gave up 3 bases and J gave up 2 bases, with 11 bases separating them. Per germline, CDR1 MNHEY and CDR2 SVGAGI. This CDR3 reads CASSYGISPYNEQFF. CDR3 bases: TGTGCCAGCAGTTATGGGATCAGCCCCTACAATGAGCAGTTCTTC.

This rearrangement joins TRBV5-1 to TRBJ2-1; TRBD2 matches at 11 bases. The germline gives CDR1 SGHRS, CDR2 YFSETQ. The CDR3 runs to 18 residues. J was trimmed by 4 bases and V by 0 bases; bases with no gene match: 9. CDR3 protein: CASSLGGLAGTPYNEQFF. The CDR3 bases are TGCGCCAGCAGCTTGGGCGGACTAGCGGGTACCCCATACAATGAGCAGTTCTTC. Drawing the rest from reference TRBV5-1 and TRBJ2-1, the complete variable domain is KAGVTQTPRYLIKTRGQQVTLSCSPISGHRSVSWYQQTPGQGLQFLFEYFSETQRNKGNFPGRFSGRQFSNSRSEMNVSTLELGDSALYLCASSLGGLAGTPYNEQFFGPGTRLTVL.

In this sample, this clonotype turned up a few times. The V call is TRBV6-1, the J call TRBJ1-5; D gene ambiguous. Germline loops: CDR1 MNHNS, CDR2 SASEGT. There are 13 residues in the CDR3. The V end lost 3 bases, the J end lost 4 bases, and 7 bases lay between the germline ends. The CDR3 loop is CASSEMGNQPQHF. The CDR3 region has the DNA TGTGCCAGCAGTGAGATGGGTAATCAGCCCCAGCATTTT.

In its sample, this clonotype was seen many times. This clone may be a read error of a much larger clone one base away. This rearrangement joins TRBV4-2 to TRBJ2-5, with D perhaps matching TRBD2 (6 bases). V gave up 5 bases and J gave up 11 bases, with 24 bases separating them. This CDR3 has 15 amino acids. The germline V gene encodes CDR1 LGHNA and CDR2 YNFKEQ. The CDR3: CASSSGTPPLHEQYF. CDR3 nucleotide sequence: TGTGCCAGCAGCTCCGGGACTCCGCCCTTGCATGAGCAGTACTTC.

This clonotype was seen more than once but under ten times. The rearrangement links TRBV7-2 to TRBJ2-7; D is uncertain. CDR3 length equals 13 residues. Germline CDR1 and CDR2: SGHTA and FQGNSA. The V end was cut by 5 bases, the J end by 1 base, with 9 bases between. The CDR3 nucleotides read TGTGCCAGCAGCGCTGCGGCTTCCTACGAGCAGTACTTC. It yields the protein CASSAAASYEQYF.